The clone carrying this TCR beta chain has just a few counts. Looked up from germline, CDR1 is SEHNR and CDR2 is FQNEAQ (reference sequence). This CDR3 region has 16 residues. Trimming left V 2 bases short and J 2 bases short, with 16 bases between. The sample comes from a study of T-cell memory formation after mild COVID-19. On the study more broadly: Across donors, TCR clusters were largely donor specific.

TCRdb reanalysed the 5' RACE reads using MiXCR and keeps one entry per CDR3 protein. The top ten clones hold about an eighth of a sample with fewer than 250,000 distinct CDR3 sequences, about 27% of them seen once. This chain uses TRBV7-9 with TRBJ2-7; no definite D call. The sequenced sample consisted of PBMCs or a T cell subset sorted from them (not recorded which). The clonotype comes from an adult woman who had mild COVID-19 (a few samples of this study predate the infection). Cell type and time point are not known. Here the CDR3 DNA reads TGTGCCAGCAGCTTAAAGTCCGGGCTCGGTCCCTACGAGCAGTACTTC. Its translation is CASSLKSGLGPYEQYF. The whole variable domain, remainder taken from reference TRBV7-9 and TRBJ2-7, is DTGVSQNPRHKITKRGQNVTFRCDPISEHNRLYWYRQTLGQGPEFLTYFQNEAQLEKSRLLSDRFSAERPKGSFSTLEIQRTEQGDSAMYLCASSLKSGLGPYEQYFGPGTRLTVT.